This entry lists 17 T cell receptor beta chains sequenced from one sample in a study of neoadjuvant anti-PD-1 for oral cavity cancer. Data came from immunoSEQ multiplex PCR; TCRdb stores just in-frame clones and leaves some out. The table has some 15,000 clones, 60% to 75% seen once. This material consisted of PBMCs, taken before nivolumab (anti-PD-1) treatment. All receptors derive from a person between 35 and 79 years old with oral cavity squamous cell carcinoma.

The J gene is TRBJ1-1, the V gene TRBV19, with D maybe TRBD1 (6 bases). Germline lookup yields CDR1 LNHDA and CDR2 SQIVND (reference sequence). This CDR3 region has 15 residues. V lost 2 bases and J lost 3, with 13 bases in between. The CDR3 region is CASSIWSRGDTEAFF. The CDR3 DNA follows: TGTGCCAGTAGTATATGGTCCAGGGGTGACACTGAAGCTTTCTTT.

This clone showed up just once. The chain carries TRBV4-1 and TRBJ2-3; the match to TRBD1 covers 7 bases. Trimming removed 6 bases from V and 6 bases from J; junction bases left unmatched: 12. Germline V gene data show CDR1 as MGHRA and CDR2 as YSYEKL. The CDR3 totals 15 residues. CDR3 protein: CASRELGGVGDTQYF. The CDR3 region has the DNA TGCGCCAGCAGGGAACTAGGGGGCGTGGGGGATACGCAGTATTTT.

The sample holds a few counts of this clone. This rearrangement joins TRBV4-1 to TRBJ1-1, with D uncertain. The CDR3 loop spans 18 amino acids. CDR1 is MGHRA, CDR2 YSYEKL, per germline. With 2 bases removed from V and 0 bases from J, the gap between germline ends came to 19 bases. The CDR3 nucleotides read TGCGCCAGCAGCCAACAACTTTATGGGGAAGGGATGAACACTGAAGCTTTCTTT. Its translation is CASSQQLYGEGMNTEAFF.

V usage is TRBV4-1 and J usage is TRBJ1-2; D gene uncertain. V dropped 4 bases and J dropped 4 bases, with 16 bases sitting between them. CDR1 is MGHRA, CDR2 YSYEKL, per germline. The CDR3 has 15 residues. The CDR3 region is CASSPQNGDGYGYTF. CDR3 DNA sequence: TGCGCCAGCAGCCCGCAAAACGGGGATGGCTATGGCTACACCTTC.

The genes are TRBV29-1 and TRBJ2-7; D is unresolved. Per the germline V gene, CDR1 is SQVTM and CDR2 is ANQGSEA. The CDR3 sequence is 10 residues long. Trimming took off 4 bases at V and 5 bases at J, with 6 bases between the two ends. CDR3 amino acids: CSVGLHEQYF. DNA of the CDR3: TGCAGCGTTGGGTTGCACGAGCAGTACTTC.

The rearrangement joins TRBV7-9 to TRBJ1-2; 7 nucleotides align to TRBD1. Germline V gives CDR1 SEHNR, CDR2 FQNEAQ (reference sequence). V lost 3 bases and J lost 2; bases outside the gene matches: 3. The CDR3 has 14 amino acids. The CDR3: CASSFGTANYGYTF. CDR3 DNA: TGTGCCAGCAGCTTTGGGACAGCGAACTATGGCTACACCTTC.

This chain joins TRBV7-8 and TRBJ1-1, with a weak D call TRBD1 (6 bases). Germline lookup yields CDR1 SGHVS and CDR2 FQNEAQ. V shed 2 bases and J shed 1 base, with 17 bases lying between them. The CDR3 totals 17 residues. The CDR3 sequence: CASSLRGPRDTNTEAFF. The CDR3 DNA is TGTGCCAGCAGCTTAAGGGGTCCCCGGGACACGAACACTGAAGCTTTCTTT. The entire variable domain, with the rest obtained from reference TRBV7-8 and TRBJ1-1, is as follows: GAGVSQSPRYKVAKRGQDVALRCDPISGHVSLFWYQQALGQGPEFLTYFQNEAQLDKSGLPSDRFFAERPEGSVSTLKIQRTQQEDSAVYLCASSLRGPRDTNTEAFFGQGTRLTVV.

The V call is TRBV4-1, the J call TRBJ2-3, with no clear D. Germline V gene sequence: CDR1 MGHRA, CDR2 YSYEKL. The CDR3 sequence is 12 residues long. V dropped 6 bases and J dropped 4 bases, with 8 bases sitting between them. The DNA for the CDR3 is TGCGCCAGCAGTCGGGCGGCAGATACGCAGTATTTT. Translated: CASSRAADTQYF.

The chain links TRBV20-1 to TRBJ2-3; D ambiguous. The CDR3 has 10 amino acids. In germline, CDR1 is DFQATT, CDR2 SNEGSKA (reference sequence). Trimming removed 3 bases from V and 6 bases from J, with 4 bases in between. CDR3 protein: CSASVDTQYF. The CDR3 DNA reads TGCAGTGCTAGTGTGGATACGCAGTATTTT.

The J gene is TRBJ1-3, the V gene TRBV6-6; tentatively, D is TRBD1 (6 bases). The CDR3 runs to 13 residues. V was trimmed by 8 bases and J by 1 base, leaving 9 bases between them. In germline, CDR1 is MNHNY, CDR2 SVGAGI (reference sequence). The chain's CDR3 is CASVQGSGNTIYF. CDR3 sequence (DNA): TGTGCCAGCGTACAGGGATCTGGAAACACCATATATTTT.

The chain has TRBV5-5 and TRBJ1-1; unclear D gene. CDR1 and CDR2 from the germline V gene are SGHKS and YYEKEE (reference sequence). CDR3 length equals 12 residues. The V end was cut by 1 base, the J end by 6 bases, with 7 bases between. The CDR3 DNA reads as TGTGCCAGCAGCTTGTACGTGGCTGAAGCTTTCTTT. It translates to CASSLYVAEAFF.

The CDR3: CASSRGQGVHYGYTF. DNA of the CDR3: TGTGCCAGCAGCCGGGGACAGGGAGTACATTATGGCTACACCTTC. The genes are TRBV11-2 and TRBJ1-2; 9 positions agree with TRBD1. Germline V gene sequence: CDR1 SGHAT, CDR2 FQNNGV. Trimming took 5 bases from V and 5 from J; bases not matched to a gene: 9. This CDR3 comprises 15 residues. Complete variable domain (other parts from reference TRBV11-2 and TRBJ1-2): EAGVAQSPRYKIIEKRQSVAFWCNPISGHATLYWYQQILGQGPKLLIQFQNNGVVDDSQLPKDRFSAERLKGVDSTLKIQPAKLEDSAVYLCASSRGQGVHYGYTFGSGTRLTVV.

In its sample, this clone was seen once. This chain links TRBV5-4 with TRBJ1-4, with D possibly TRBD1 on 6 matching bases. Trimming cost V 0 bases and J 8 bases, with 14 bases left between them. The CDR3 is made up of 15 amino acids. CDR1 and CDR2 (germline): SGHNT, YYREEE (reference sequence). Here the CDR3 DNA reads TGTGCCAGCAGCTTGGAAAGTGGCAGGGGCGAAAAACTGTTTTTT. It encodes CASSLESGRGEKLFF.

The chain recombines TRBV27 with TRBJ1-5; D is unresolved. This CDR3 comprises 14 residues. Trimming removed 5 bases at V and 7 bases at J, with 15 bases between. Germline CDR1 and CDR2: MNHEY and SMNVEV (reference sequence). CDR3 DNA: TGTGCCAGCAGTCCCGGAGGGTTTGCGCAGCCCCAGCATTTT. The encoded protein is CASSPGGFAQPQHF.

This chain connects TRBV2 to TRBJ2-2; D uncertain. This CDR3 comprises 14 residues. V lost 4 bases and J 2 bases, leaving 8 bases between the germline ends. CDR1 is SNHLY, CDR2 FYNNEI, per germline. CDR3 nucleotide sequence: TGTGCCAGCAGTGGTTCCCTAAACACCGGGGAGCTGTTTTTT. Its translation is CASSGSLNTGELFF.

The rearrangement joins TRBV4-2 to TRBJ2-7; D is uncertain. This CDR3 comprises 14 residues. Germline values: CDR1 LGHNA, CDR2 YNFKEQ. V was cut by 1 base and J by 6 bases, with 13 bases left in between. CDR3 coding DNA: TGTGCCAGCAGCCAAGGGAGTATCGGGCTCGAGCAGTACTTC. This encodes CASSQGSIGLEQYF.

This chain joins TRBV6-4 and TRBJ2-2; the match to TRBD2 covers 7 bases. J gave up 5 bases and V 6 bases, and 12 bases lay outside the gene matches. CDR3 length: 16 amino acids. The V gene's germline CDR1 is MRHNA and CDR2 SNTAGT. This CDR3 is CASSPAPGLRTGELFF. In DNA form, the CDR3 reads TGTGCCAGCAGCCCCGCACCGGGACTACGGACCGGGGAGCTGTTTTTT.